This entry is about one T cell receptor beta chain. This specimen belongs to a study of technical replicates of blood from a handful of donors. The repertoire was sequenced with immunoSEQ multiplex PCR; TCRdb's copy has only in-frame clones and lacks some. The sample has roughly 16,000 clones; 87% are singletons. Germline values: CDR1 SGHRS, CDR2 YFSETQ. The CDR3 has 14 amino acids. Trimming at V came to 4 bases and at J to 0 bases, leaving 4 bases not matched to a gene. The source material was PBMCs. The TCR originated in a human donor in good health. The V call is TRBV5-1, the J call TRBJ2-7; 7 bases agree with TRBD2. CDR3 DNA: TGCGCCAGCAGCCCTGGGGACTACTCCTACGAGCAGTACTTC. It is translated as CASSPGDYSYEQYF.